These 26 T cell receptor beta chains came from one sample sequenced in a study of blood T cell repertoires in COVID-19 (TCRdb year 2020). Libraries were made using the immunoSEQ multiplex PCR assay. Not all clones reach the TCRdb copy of this immuneACCESS table, which keeps in-frame sequences only. Checked studies attribute under half of the gap to unresolved V genes and leave the rest unexplained. A total of about 250,000 clones appear in this sample, 70% to 90% of them only once. Of the sample, approximately 1.3% is held by the ten largest clones. The sequenced sample consisted of peripheral blood. The source of these receptors is a man older than 75 with acute or convalescent COVID-19.

J is TRBJ1-2 and V is TRBV3-1 (or the pseudogene TRBV3-2); a weak D match, TRBD1 (5 bases). The CDR3 covers 14 residues. Trimming stripped 1 base from V and 8 bases from J, with 14 bases between. Germline CDR1 is LGHDT and CDR2 is YNNKEL (reference sequence). The CDR3 DNA sequence: TGTGCCAGCAGCCAAGTTGGGGCGCGAGGAGGCTACACCTTC. Its translation is CASSQVGARGGYTF.

This chain uses TRBV7-2 with TRBJ2-3, with 11 positions matching TRBD2. This CDR3 spans 17 amino acids. The V segment lost 1 base and the J segment 5 bases; nucleotides outside the gene matches: 8. Germline assignment: CDR1 SGHTA and CDR2 FQGNSA. CDR3 amino acids: CASSLEVAGGWKDTQYF. CDR3 DNA sequence: TGTGCCAGCAGCTTAGAGGTAGCGGGAGGGTGGAAAGATACGCAGTATTTT.

The V call is TRBV28, the J call TRBJ2-7; 7 positions agree with TRBD1. V shed 8 bases, J shed 7 bases, and the junction held 14 bases outside the gene matches. The CDR3 length is 14 residues. CDR1 is MDHEN and CDR2 is SYDVKM in the germline V gene. The CDR3 protein is CASLGTGVPWEQYF. The CDR3 nucleotides are TGTGCCAGCCTGGGCACAGGGGTCCCCTGGGAGCAGTACTTC.

The chain combines TRBV20-1 with TRBJ1-2; D unclear. CDR3 size: 13 residues. Trimming took off 3 bases at V and 4 bases at J, with 12 bases between the two ends. Germline CDR1 reads DFQATT; CDR2 reads SNEGSKA (reference sequence). The CDR3 is CSASYSVFYGYTF. CDR3 sequence (DNA): TGCAGTGCTAGTTACTCGGTTTTCTATGGCTACACCTTC.

This chain connects TRBV6-6 to TRBJ2-7; D might be TRBD2 (6 bases). V lost 7 bases and J 2 bases, leaving 15 bases between the germline ends. In germline, CDR1 is MNHNY, CDR2 SVGAGI (reference sequence). CDR3 length: 14 amino acids. The CDR3 coding sequence is TGTGCCAGCATCTTTAACTCGGGGGCCTACGAGCAGTACTTC. This sequence encodes CASIFNSGAYEQYF.

The chain carries TRBV7-2 and TRBJ2-7; 9 bases map to TRBD2. This CDR3 region has 15 residues. V lost 3 bases, J lost 2 bases, and 5 bases stayed unmatched. Germline lookup yields CDR1 SGHTA and CDR2 FQGNSA. The CDR3 protein is CASSLGGGAAYEQYF. DNA for the CDR3: TGTGCCAGCAGCTTGGGCGGGGGGGCCGCCTACGAGCAGTACTTC.

The gene calls are TRBV4-3 and TRBJ2-3; D is unclear. Trimming pared 4 bases from V and 4 bases from J, leaving 9 bases between. From germline, CDR1 is LGHNA and CDR2 YSLEER. This CDR3 spans 13 amino acids. The chain's CDR3 is CASSPQRSDTQYF. The CDR3, as DNA: TGCGCCAGCAGCCCTCAGAGGTCAGATACGCAGTATTTT.

V is TRBV12-3 or TRBV12-4 and J is TRBJ2-7; D is perhaps TRBD1 (5 bases). This CDR3 has 13 amino acids. V was shortened by 5 bases and J by 1 base, with 9 bases between the two germline ends. CDR3 residues: CASSTYRSYEQYF. CDR3 in DNA: TGTGCCAGCAGTACCTACAGGTCCTACGAGCAGTACTTC.

The rearrangement uses TRBV18 and TRBJ1-4; 7 bases agree with TRBD1. The CDR3 has 17 residues. J lost 4 bases, V lost 4 bases, and 12 bases had no gene match. CDR1 is KGHSH, CDR2 LQKENI, per germline. The CDR3: CASSQLGQGGRNEKLFF. In DNA, the CDR3 is TGTGCCAGCTCACAATTGGGCCAGGGGGGCCGTAATGAAAAACTGTTTTTT. The full variable domain, rest sourced from reference TRBV18 and TRBJ1-4, is NAGVMQNPRHLVRRRGQEARLRCSPMKGHSHVYWYRQLPEEGLKFMVYLQKENIIDESGMPKERFSAEFPKEGPSILRIQQVVRGDSAAYFCASSQLGQGGRNEKLFFGSGTQLSVL.

The sample holds one count of this clone. The V gene is TRBV19, the J gene TRBJ1-2, with 8 positions matching TRBD1. Per germline, CDR1 LNHDA and CDR2 SQIVND (reference sequence). The CDR3 consists of 12 residues. With V trimmed by 6 bases and J by 6 bases, 3 bases remained unmatched. In DNA form, the CDR3 reads TGTGCCAGTAGCGGACAGGGACATGGCTACACCTTC. This codes for CASSGQGHGYTF.

The rearrangement joins TRBV4-3 to TRBJ1-5; D is perhaps TRBD1 (5 bases). The CDR3 has 15 residues. V lost 4 bases to trimming and J lost 7 bases, with 17 bases between them. Germline lookup yields CDR1 LGHNA and CDR2 YSLEER. The CDR3 is CASSRDHNRGQPQHF. CDR3 sequence (DNA): TGCGCCAGCAGCCGAGACCATAATAGGGGCCAGCCCCAGCATTTT.

The rearrangement links TRBV19 to TRBJ2-7; TRBD1 is a possible D gene (6 bases). The V gene's germline CDR1 is LNHDA and CDR2 SQIVND (reference sequence). CDR3 length: 15 residues. V dropped 0 bases and J dropped 2 bases, with 11 bases sitting between them. CDR3 sequence (DNA): TGTGCCAGTAGTATAGATGGGGGCATCGCCTACGAGCAGTACTTC. This codes for CASSIDGGIAYEQYF.

This rearrangement joins TRBV6-2 or TRBV6-3 to TRBJ1-2; D remains unclear. The CDR3 runs 17 residues. V lost 5 bases to trimming and J lost 0 bases, with 19 bases between them. Germline V gene sequence: CDR1 MNHEY, CDR2 SVGEGT. The CDR3 loop reads CASSRYTNRATNYGYTF. As DNA, the CDR3 is TGTGCCAGCAGTCGGTATACGAACAGAGCTACTAACTATGGCTACACCTTC.

The CDR3 loop is CASSTGAGGANVLTF. The CDR3 region has the DNA TGTGCCAGCTCAACAGGGGCGGGGGGGGCCAACGTCCTGACTTTC. The genes are TRBV6-6 and TRBJ2-6; perhaps TRBD1 as D (7 bases). The ends were cut back, 8 bases at V and 4 bases at J, with 15 bases in the middle. The CDR3 is 15 amino acids. Per germline, CDR1 MNHNY and CDR2 SVGAGI (reference sequence).

The rearrangement joins TRBV18 to TRBJ1-1; 8 bases agree with TRBD1. The CDR3 runs to 14 residues. The V and J ends lost 3 bases and 5 bases, in that order; junction bases with no gene match: 5. The germline V gene has CDR1 KGHSH and CDR2 LQKENI. CDR3: CASSPGQGETEAFF. Here the CDR3 DNA reads TGTGCCAGCTCACCCGGACAGGGAGAGACTGAAGCTTTCTTT.

The chain employs TRBV27 and TRBJ2-4; 9 nucleotides match TRBD2. Trimming at V came to 0 bases and at J to 0 bases, leaving 15 bases not matched to a gene. The CDR3 has 21 amino acids. Germline V gene sequence: CDR1 MNHEY, CDR2 SMNVEV (reference sequence). In nucleotides, the CDR3 is TGTGCCAGCAGTTTATCGGACCAAAGCATGCGGGAGGGCCTAGCCAAAAACATTCAGTACTTC. The encoded protein is CASSLSDQSMREGLAKNIQYF.

The chain links TRBV28 to TRBJ1-5; 8 bases are shared with TRBD1. V trimming: 7 bases; J trimming: 3 bases; junction bases outside the gene matches: 11. CDR3 length: 16 residues. The germline V gene encodes CDR1 MDHEN and CDR2 SYDVKM. The CDR3 bases are TGTGCCAGCATCACAGCAGGACAGGGCAACAATCAGCCCCAGCATTTT. This encodes CASITAGQGNNQPQHF.

The chain carries TRBV28 and TRBJ2-2; 7 nucleotides line up with TRBD2. The CDR3 consists of 15 residues. V dropped 3 bases and J dropped 0; count of bases not matched to a gene: 1. CDR1 MDHEN and CDR2 SYDVKM come from the germline V gene. The CDR3 DNA follows: TGTGCCAGCAGTTTTGCGGGGGCGAACACCGGGGAGCTGTTTTTT. It translates to CASSFAGANTGELFF.

V usage is TRBV3-1 (or the pseudogene TRBV3-2) and J usage is TRBJ2-2; 7 bases map to TRBD1. This CDR3 region has 15 residues. Germline V gene lookup returns CDR1 LGHDT and CDR2 YNNKEL (reference sequence). J was trimmed by 4 bases and V by 6 bases; bases with no gene match: 8. CDR3 sequence (DNA): TGTGCCAGCAGTCGTTTGGGACAGATCACCGGGGAGCTGTTTTTT. It specifies CASSRLGQITGELFF.

The chain is built from TRBV15 and TRBJ2-5; 8 bases align to TRBD2. CDR1 is LNHNV and CDR2 is YYDKDF in the germline V gene (reference sequence). V was pared by 4 bases and J by 4 bases, with 8 bases of the junction left unmatched. This CDR3 contains 15 residues. CDR3 DNA: TGTGCCACCAGCATATTCAGCGGGAGAGGAGAGACCCAGTACTTC. Amino acids: CATSIFSGRGETQYF.

The genes are TRBV2 and TRBJ1-1; TRBD1 matches at 7 bases. The junction had 10 bases not matched to a gene; V was cut back by 6 bases and J by 6 bases. This CDR3 has 14 amino acids. Germline assignment: CDR1 SNHLY and CDR2 FYNNEI. The CDR3 DNA follows: TGTGCCAGCAGCTTCCAGACAGGGCGTTCTGAAGCTTTCTTT. Translation: CASSFQTGRSEAFF.

CDR3: CASSLAEDSYEQYF. DNA of the CDR3: TGTGCCAGCAGCTTAGCTGAGGACTCCTACGAGCAGTACTTC. The gene calls are TRBV7-6 and TRBJ2-7; D gene ambiguous. Germline V gene sequence: CDR1 SGHVS, CDR2 FNYEAQ. The CDR3 has 14 residues. The germline V and J ends were trimmed by 0 bases and 0 bases, with 6 bases remaining between them.

The chain uses TRBV27 and TRBJ2-6, with TRBD2 as a possible D gene (6 bases). The CDR3 runs 17 residues. Germline CDR1 and CDR2: MNHEY and SMNVEV (reference sequence). V lost 3 bases, J lost 2 bases, and 14 bases lay in between. CDR3 in DNA: TGTGCCAGCAGTTTGGGGGGATCATGGGCTGGGGCCAACGTCCTGACTTTC. Translating it yields CASSLGGSWAGANVLTF. Filled out from reference TRBV27 and TRBJ2-6, the complete variable domain reads EAQVTQNPRYLITVTGKKLTVTCSQNMNHEYMSWYRQDPGLGLRQIYYSMNVEVTDKGDVPEGYKVSRKEKRNFPLILESPSPNQTSLYFCASSLGGSWAGANVLTFGAGSRLTVL.

The CDR3 bases are TGTGCCAGCAGCCGGGGGAGGCTTAATGAAAAACTGTTTTTT. Translation: CASSRGRLNEKLFF. J is TRBJ1-4 and V is TRBV7-2; D is perhaps TRBD1 (5 bases). The V end was cut by 5 bases, the J end by 4 bases, with 11 bases between. CDR3 length: 14 residues. CDR1 and CDR2 (germline): SGHTA, FQGNSA.

The J gene is TRBJ1-4, the V gene TRBV9, with TRBD1 as a possible D gene (5 bases). Trimming pared 0 bases from V and 7 bases from J, leaving 13 bases between. Per germline, CDR1 SGDLS and CDR2 YYNGEE. This CDR3 comprises 15 residues. The CDR3 sequence: CASSVGAGKVEKLFF. The CDR3 bases are TGTGCCAGCAGCGTAGGGGCAGGGAAGGTTGAAAAACTGTTTTTT.

The chain is built from TRBV6-6 and TRBJ1-3, with D unclear. Germline lookup yields CDR1 MNHNY and CDR2 SVGAGI (reference sequence). V gave up 2 bases and J gave up 1 base, with 9 bases separating them. The CDR3 spans 15 residues. The CDR3 region has the DNA TGTGCCAGCAGTTACGCGGCACGGTCTGGAAACACCATATATTTT. It translates to CASSYAARSGNTIYF.